These 2 T cell receptor beta chains share one sample of origin, sequenced in a study of blood T cell repertoires in COVID-19. Profiling relied on immunoSEQ multiplex PCR, and the TCRdb table lists in-frame clones only, not all of them. The sample includes 45,000 to 60,000 clones, over 80% of them seen just once. What was sequenced was peripheral blood. The receptor source for this set is a human donor in a cohort sampled during active COVID-19.

J is TRBJ1-3 and V is TRBV4-2, with 9 bases fitting TRBD1. The germline gives CDR1 LGHNA, CDR2 YNFKEQ. V dropped 4 bases and J dropped 3; count of bases not matched to a gene: 7. The CDR3 length is 16 residues. In DNA, the CDR3 is TGTGCCAGCAGCCCCTCGGGGACAGGGAGTGGAAACACCATATATTTT. Its protein is CASSPSGTGSGNTIYF.

The rearrangement joins TRBV2 to TRBJ1-1; no clear D gene. CDR1 is SNHLY and CDR2 is FYNNEI in the germline V gene. The CDR3 is 14 amino acids. V was trimmed by 6 bases and J by 6 bases, leaving 17 bases between them. This CDR3 is CASSAEGGFAEAFF. The CDR3 nucleotides read TGTGCCAGCAGCGCGGAGGGCGGGTTCGCTGAAGCTTTCTTT.